The 15 T cell receptor beta chains below come from one sample, sequenced in a study of neoadjuvant anti-PD-1 for oral cavity cancer. Measured with immunoSEQ multiplex PCR; TCRdb has only the in-frame clones, and not every one. The data show more than 13,000 clones, about 70% seen once. Sequencing was performed on PBMCs, taken before nivolumab (anti-PD-1) treatment. These receptors came from a person aged 40 to 85 with oral cavity squamous cell carcinoma.

The rearrangement uses TRBV15 and TRBJ2-1, with a tentative D call TRBD2 (6 bases). The germline V and J ends were trimmed by 3 bases and 4 bases, with 13 bases remaining between them. The CDR3 extends over 15 amino acids. Germline CDR1 LNHNV, CDR2 YYDKDF (reference sequence). CDR3 sequence reads: CATSREGRGYNEQFF. The CDR3 DNA is TGTGCCACCAGCAGGGAGGGACGCGGGTACAATGAGCAGTTCTTC. The full variable domain, in which reference TRBV15 and TRBJ2-1 provide the parts outside the CDR3, is DAMVIQNPRYQVTQFGKPVTLSCSQTLNHNVMYWYQQKSSQAPKLLFHYYDKDFNNEADTPDNFQSRRPNTSFCFLDIRSPGLGDTAMYLCATSREGRGYNEQFFGPGTRLTVL.

In this sample, this clone turned up a few times. The rearrangement links TRBV15 to TRBJ2-1; D unclear. In germline, CDR1 is LNHNV, CDR2 YYDKDF (reference sequence). The CDR3 totals 12 residues. Deletions cut 0 bases from V and 6 bases from J, with 3 bases between. Written as DNA, the CDR3 is TGTGCCACCAGCAGAGATGCCAATGAGCAGTTCTTC. It translates to CATSRDANEQFF.

This clone appeared a few times. The chain has TRBV7-3 and TRBJ2-1, with 10 bases identical to TRBD2. This CDR3 contains 14 residues. Germline lookup yields CDR1 SGHTA and CDR2 FQGTGA. V lost 3 bases, J lost 8 bases, and 4 bases stayed unmatched. This CDR3 is CASSLTSGSHEQFF. CDR3 DNA sequence: TGTGCCAGCAGCTTGACTAGCGGGTCACATGAGCAGTTCTTC. The full variable domain, its missing parts supplied by reference TRBV7-3 and TRBJ2-1, is GAGVSQTPSNKVTEKGKYVELRCDPISGHTALYWYRQSLGQGPEFLIYFQGTGAADDSGLPNDRFFAVRPEGSVSTLKIQRTERGDSAVYLCASSLTSGSHEQFFGPGTRLTVL.

The chain carries TRBV20-1 and TRBJ1-1; D is ambiguous. CDR1 DFQATT and CDR2 SNEGSKA come from the germline V gene (reference sequence). V was clipped by 6 bases and J by 5 bases, with 10 bases between them. This CDR3 has 11 amino acids. This CDR3 is CSARTHTEAFF. CDR3 DNA sequence: TGCAGTGCCAGGACGCATACTGAAGCTTTCTTT.

This clone was counted once. The chain recombines TRBV30 with TRBJ1-1, with 8 bases lining up with TRBD1. The CDR3 length is 15 residues. With V trimmed by 5 bases and J by 5 bases, 13 bases remained unmatched. The germline V gene has CDR1 GTSNPN and CDR2 SVGIG (reference sequence). CDR3 bases: TGTGCCTGGTCCGGGCAGGGGGCGAGGGGTACTGAAGCTTTCTTT. Protein: CAWSGQGARGTEAFF. Variable domain in full (rest from reference TRBV30 and TRBJ1-1): SQTIHQWPATLVQPVGSPLSLECTVEGTSNPNLYWYRQAAGRGLQLLFYSVGIGQISSEVPQNLSASRPQDRQFILSSKKLLLSDSGFYLCAWSGQGARGTEAFFGQGTRLTVV.

The chain recombines TRBV6-5 with TRBJ1-4; D not resolved. V was shortened by 1 base and J by 5 bases, with 8 bases between the two germline ends. The CDR3 is 14 residues long. From germline, CDR1 is MNHEY and CDR2 SVGAGI. The CDR3 DNA reads as TGTGCCAGCAGTTACTGGGCGGGGAATGAAAAACTGTTTTTT. It specifies CASSYWAGNEKLFF.

The genes are TRBV9 and TRBJ1-2, with TRBD1 matching over 11 bases. CDR1 and CDR2 (germline): SGDLS, YYNGEE. This CDR3 spans 14 amino acids. Trimming removed 3 bases from V and 7 bases from J; junction bases left unmatched: 5. The CDR3 region has the DNA TGTGCCAGCAGCGCCCGGGACAGGGGGTCTGGCTACACCTTC. Amino acid sequence: CASSARDRGSGYTF.

This clone showed up just once. CDR3 coding DNA: TGTGCCGGGCCGACAGGGCACACAGATACGCAGTATTTT. Translation: CAGPTGHTDTQYF. This chain joins TRBV2 and TRBJ2-3; TRBD1 matches 7 bases. V was pared by 11 bases and J by 2 bases, with 7 bases of the junction left unmatched. Germline V CDR1 and CDR2: SNHLY, FYNNEI. This CDR3 spans 13 amino acids. Full variable domain (missing parts from reference TRBV2 and TRBJ2-3): EPEVTQTPSHQVTQMGQEVILRCVPISNHLYFYWYRQILGQKVEFLVSFYNNEISEKSEIFDDQFSVERPDGSNFTLKIRSTKLEDSAMYFCAGPTGHTDTQYFGPGTRLTVL.

The rearrangement uses TRBV11-2 and TRBJ2-3, with 11 bases that match TRBD2. The CDR3 is 16 amino acids. CDR1 and CDR2 from the germline V gene are SGHAT and FQNNGV. After removal of 3 bases from V and 8 bases from J, the junction contained 10 bases not matched to a gene. CDR3 in DNA: TGTGCCAGCAGCTTCCCGACTAGCGGGGCCTCGGGTACGCAGTATTTT. Translation: CASSFPTSGASGTQYF.

This clone was seen a handful of times. The CDR3 DNA follows: TGTGCCAGCAGTTTTGACAGTTTTCCAAATTCACCCCTCCACTTT. This codes for CASSFDSFPNSPLHF. The chain links TRBV25-1 to TRBJ1-6; a weak D match, TRBD1 (5 bases). V lost 5 bases to trimming and J lost 7 bases, with 15 bases between them. Germline V gene lookup returns CDR1 MGHDK and CDR2 SYGVNS. The CDR3 contains 15 residues.

The CDR3 reads CASSTTRRKSNQPQHF. CDR3 in DNA: TGTGCCAGTAGTACCACTCGACGGAAGAGCAATCAGCCCCAGCATTTT. The V call is TRBV19, the J call TRBJ1-5; D is ambiguous. Trimming left V 4 bases short and J 1 base short, with 14 bases between. The CDR3 loop spans 16 amino acids. The germline CDR1 and CDR2 sequences are LNHDA and SQIVND (reference sequence).

The chain has TRBV25-1 and TRBJ1-1; D ambiguous. V was clipped by 0 bases and J by 4 bases, with 0 bases between them. The CDR3 covers 11 residues. Germline V CDR1 and CDR2: MGHDK, SYGVNS. As DNA, the CDR3 is TGTGCCAGCAGTGAATACACTGAAGCTTTCTTT. This encodes CASSEYTEAFF.

The chain couples TRBV10-3 to TRBJ1-5; no firm D call. This CDR3 is 16 amino acids long. With 0 bases removed from V and 1 base from J, the gap between germline ends came to 10 bases. Germline CDR1 ENHRY, CDR2 SYGVKD. CDR3: CAISESGVGSNQPQHF. For the CDR3, the DNA is TGTGCCATCAGTGAGTCGGGAGTTGGGAGCAATCAGCCCCAGCATTTT.

This chain connects TRBV29-1 to TRBJ2-1, with D possibly called TRBD1 or TRBD2 (5 bases each). CDR3 length: 11 residues. Germline CDR1 reads SQVTM; CDR2 reads ANQGSEA. CDR3 amino acids: CGGRSYNEQFF. CDR3 sequence (DNA): TGCGGGGGACGGTCCTACAATGAGCAGTTCTTC.

This clone was seen more than once but under ten times. This chain joins TRBV7-9 and TRBJ1-4, with D tentatively TRBD1 (5 bases). Germline lookup yields CDR1 SEHNR and CDR2 FQNEAQ (reference sequence). CDR3 length equals 18 residues. The V end lost 5 bases, the J end lost 6 bases, and 25 bases lay between the germline ends. In DNA form, the CDR3 reads TGTGCCAGCAGCCCGTCCCGCCAGGGACGAAGAAGATATGAAAAACTGTTTTTT. It is translated as CASSPSRQGRRRYEKLFF.